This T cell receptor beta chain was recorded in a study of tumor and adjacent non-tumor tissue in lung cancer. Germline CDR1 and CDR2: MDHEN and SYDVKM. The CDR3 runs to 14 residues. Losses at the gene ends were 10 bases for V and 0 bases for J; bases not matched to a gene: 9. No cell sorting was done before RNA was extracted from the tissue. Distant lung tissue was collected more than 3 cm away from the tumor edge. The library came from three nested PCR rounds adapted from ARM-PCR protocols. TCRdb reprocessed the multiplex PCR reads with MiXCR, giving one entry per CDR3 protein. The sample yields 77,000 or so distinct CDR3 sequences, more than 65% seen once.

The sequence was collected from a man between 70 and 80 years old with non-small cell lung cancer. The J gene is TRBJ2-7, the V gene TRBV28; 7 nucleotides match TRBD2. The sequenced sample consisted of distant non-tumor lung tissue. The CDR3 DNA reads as TGTGCCAACACCCCCGGCGGGAGCTCCTACGAGCAGTACTTC. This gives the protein CANTPGGSSYEQYF. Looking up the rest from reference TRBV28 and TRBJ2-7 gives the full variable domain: DVKVTQSSRYLVKRTGEKVFLECVQDMDHENMFWYRQDPGLGLRLIYFSYDVKMKEKGDIPEGYSVSREKKERFSLILESASTNQTSMYLCANTPGGSSYEQYFGPGTRLTVT.